This T cell receptor (beta chain) was recovered during a study of T cells in Graves' hyperthyroidism and ophthalmopathy. Germline CDR1 LNHDA, CDR2 SQIVND (reference sequence). J was trimmed by 3 bases and V by 2 bases; bases with no gene match: 6. CDR3 length: 17 residues. The study left out patients who had uncontrolled infection, other autoimmune disease, pregnancy or lactation. On the basis of clinical symptoms, serum thyroxine and TRAb, thyroid ultrasound and orbital computed tomography, diagnoses were made. There were TCR beta CDR3 regions amplified from RNA transcripts. HTBI primers were the set used in a first-round RT-PCR of the TCR CDR3. MiXCR, applied by TCRdb to the multiplex PCR reads, yields one record per CDR3 protein. The profile shows about 400,000 distinct CDR3 sequences, 15% of them singletons.

The sequenced sample consisted of blood. This TCR was recovered from a woman aged 30 to 39 with Graves' hyperthyroidism. This chain links TRBV19 with TRBJ2-2; 10 bases agree with TRBD2. CDR3 region: CASSISRTSGHTGELFF. The CDR3 coding sequence is TGTGCCAGTAGTATAAGCCGGACTAGCGGTCACACCGGGGAGCTGTTTTTT.